This is a list of T cell receptor beta chains from one sample in a study of OX40 agonist ivuxolimab in advanced cancers. Only in-frame clones appear in the TCRdb table, and some are missing; sequencing was by immunoSEQ multiplex PCR. The sample includes about 19,000 clones, 84% of them seen just once. This specimen consisted of CD4+ or CD8+ T cells sorted from blood, obtained in a trial of the OX40 agonist ivuxolimab. These receptors came from an adult with an advanced solid tumor such as melanoma, head and neck, liver or kidney cancer. CDR3s include the opening cysteine and the closing phenylalanine or tryptophan. The order of the fields is D gene, J gene, V gene, clone size, CDR3 DNA, CDR3 protein. A D gene is named only where the DNA matches it firmly. Clone size appears in some rows only: once, few, many, or a class for an expanded clone.

.,TRBJ1-3,TRBV6-1,.,TGTGCCAGCAGTGAAGGGATATACACTGGAAACACCATATATTTT,CASSEGIYTGNTIYF
.,TRBJ2-2,TRBV2,.,TGTGCCAGCAGTGCCAAGCGGGACACCGGGGAGCTGTTTTTT,CASSAKRDTGELFF
.,TRBJ2-4,TRBV6-1,.,TGTGCCAGCAGTGAAAGGGGGGGGTCTAAAGCCAAAAACATTCAGTACTTC,CASSERGGSKAKNIQYF
.,TRBJ1-1,TRBV10-3,.,TGTGCCATCAGCACGACAGAGGCCGAAGCTTTCTTT,CAISTTEAEAFF
TRBD1,TRBJ1-1,TRBV14,.,TGTGCCAGCAGCCAATTCGGGACAGGGTTTGCTTTCTTT,CASSQFGTGFAFF
.,TRBJ1-6,TRBV25-1,once,TGTGCCAGCAGTGAAACAGGGAATTCACCCCTCCACTTT,CASSETGNSPLHF
.,TRBJ1-3,TRBV11-2,.,TGTGCCAGCAGCACTACAGTGTCCTTCTCTGGAAACACCATATATTTT,CASSTTVSFSGNTIYF
.,TRBJ2-7,TRBV9,.,TGTGCCAGCAGCGCCAACCCTAGGACAGAGCACGAGCAGTACTTC,CASSANPRTEHEQYF
.,TRBJ2-3,TRBV10-1,.,TGCGCCAGCAGTTCTGCTAGCGGCACAGATACGCAGTATTTT,CASSSASGTDTQYF
.,TRBJ2-1,TRBV5-1,.,TGCGCCAGCAGAAAGGATGCAGCCAACAATGAGCAGTTCTTC,CASRKDAANNEQFF
TRBD1,TRBJ2-5,TRBV7-6,.,TGTGCCAGCAGCTCGGCAGGGGGTACAGGGGGCGGAGAGACCCAGTACTTC,CASSSAGGTGGGETQYF
.,TRBJ1-2,TRBV19,.,TGTGCCAGTAGAAGGGGCAACTATGGCTACACCTTC,CASRRGNYGYTF
.,TRBJ1-5,TRBV2,.,TGTGCCAGCAGTGTAGAGAGGGGCAATCAGCCCCAGCATTTT,CASSVERGNQPQHF
.,TRBJ1-5,TRBV6-5,.,TGTGCCAGCAGTCTGCAACAGGGCCAGCCCCAGCATTTT,CASSLQQGQPQHF
.,TRBJ1-2,TRBV7-9,.,TGTGCCAGCAGCCCCCCCACGTGGGGTCGCTCGGCCACTAACTATGGCTACACCTTC,CASSPPTWGRSATNYGYTF
.,TRBJ1-4,TRBV19,few,TGTGCCAGTAGATCCGGAGGGTCAACTAATGAAAAACTGTTTTTT,CASRSGGSTNEKLFF
.,TRBJ2-3,TRBV27,.,TGTGCCAGCAGTTCCTCCGGGACCATAGCAGATACGCAGTATTTT,CASSSSGTIADTQYF
TRBD1,TRBJ2-7,TRBV6-1,.,TGTGCCAGCAGGCCCGGGACAGGCGTCTACGAGCAGTACTTC,CASRPGTGVYEQYF
.,TRBJ2-1,TRBV21-1,.,TGTGCCAGCAGCAACCCCAACCTCTCCTACAATGAGCAGTTCTTC,CASSNPNLSYNEQFF
.,TRBJ2-7,TRBV11-2,few,TGTGCCAGCAGCATTTCCTACGAGCAGTACTTC,CASSISYEQYF
.,TRBJ1-5,TRBV6-4,.,TGTGCCAGCAGTGAGCAGGGCTCTAGTCAGCCCCAGCATTTT,CASSEQGSSQPQHF
.,TRBJ2-3,TRBV18,.,TGTGCCAGCAACCAGGGGGGAGGCGGCACAGATACGCAGTATTTT,CASNQGGGGTDTQYF
.,TRBJ1-1,TRBV27,.,TGTGCCAGCAGTTTAATGGGGGCGGTGAACACTGAAGCTTTCTTT,CASSLMGAVNTEAFF
.,TRBJ2-3,TRBV6-5,.,TGTGCCAGCAGTTACGGGGGCGTGGGTGGCACAGATACGCAGTATTTT,CASSYGGVGGTDTQYF
.,TRBJ2-1,TRBV27,.,TGTGCCAGCAGTTCGACAGGCTCCTACAATGAGCAGTTCTTC,CASSSTGSYNEQFF
TRBD2,TRBJ2-7,TRBV7-9,.,TGTGCCATAACTAGCGGGAGCAACCTCTACGAGCAGTACTTC,CAITSGSNLYEQYF
.,TRBJ1-3,TRBV5-1,.,TGCGCCAGCAGCGCGTTCGGGGACATCGGAAACACCATATATTTT,CASSAFGDIGNTIYF
.,TRBJ2-7,TRBV28,few,TGTGCCAGCCGTCCGCCCTCCTATTCCTACGAGCAGTACTTC,CASRPPSYSYEQYF
.,TRBJ1-5,TRBV9,.,TGTGCCAGCAGCGTGGGGCAGGGCAATCAGCCCCAGCATTTT,CASSVGQGNQPQHF
TRBD2,TRBJ2-1,TRBV15,few,TGTGCCACCAGCTCGGGACTAGCGGGGAACAATGAGCAGTTCTTC,CATSSGLAGNNEQFF
.,TRBJ2-7,TRBV15,.,TGTGCCACCAGCAGAGAGAGAGTCTACAGGGAGGAGCAGTACTTC,CATSRERVYREEQYF
.,TRBJ1-3,TRBV11-2,.,TGTGCCAGCAGCTTAGTCAGAGGCTCTGGAAACACCATATATTTT,CASSLVRGSGNTIYF
.,TRBJ2-3,TRBV28,.,TGTGCCAGCACCCTTGACCCGGTGGGAACTAGCACAGATACGCAGTATTTT,CASTLDPVGTSTDTQYF
.,TRBJ1-2,TRBV19,few,TGTGCCAGTAGACGCCCAGGGGCTAACTATGGCTACACCTTC,CASRRPGANYGYTF
TRBD1,TRBJ1-2,TRBV5-1,.,TGCGCCAGCAGCCCGTCAGGGGGCGAGGGCTATGGCTACACCTTC,CASSPSGGEGYGYTF
TRBD2,TRBJ2-3,TRBV5-6,once,TGTGCCAGCAGTCCCCCTCGGGCGGGAGTGGGCACAGATACGCAGTATTTT,CASSPPRAGVGTDTQYF
TRBD2,TRBJ2-3,TRBV29-1,.,TGCAGCGCCGGGGGACTAGCGGGAGGCCCGCGAGATACGCAGTATTTT,CSAGGLAGGPRDTQYF
TRBD2,TRBJ2-7,TRBV9,once,TGTGCCAGCAGCGTAGGCCTAGCGGGAAGCTACGAGCAGTACTTC,CASSVGLAGSYEQYF
TRBD2,TRBJ2-1,TRBV7-2,.,TGTGCCAGCAGCCCTCAAAGGGAGGGCCTTCGTAATGAGCAGTTCTTC,CASSPQREGLRNEQFF
.,TRBJ1-3,TRBV5-4,.,TGTGCCAGCAGCTTCGAAGAAGGACGGAGCCTTTCTGGAAACACCATATATTTT,CASSFEEGRSLSGNTIYF
.,TRBJ1-2,TRBV5-1,medium-sized,TGCGCCAGCAGCTTGGGGACAAATCAGGGCTACACCTTC,CASSLGTNQGYTF
TRBD2,TRBJ2-2,TRBV19,.,TGTGCCAGTAGTATAGAGACTAGCGGGAGAACCGGGGAGCTGTTTTTT,CASSIETSGRTGELFF
.,TRBJ2-3,TRBV5-1,.,TGCGCCAGCAGCTTGTGGAGCAGTACGCAGTATTTT,CASSLWSSTQYF
.,TRBJ2-3,TRBV5-1,.,TGCGCCAGCAGCTGGGACCAGCTCACAGATACGCAGTATTTT,CASSWDQLTDTQYF
.,TRBJ2-3,TRBV19,.,TGTGCCAGTAGCCGCGGGGGCAGCACAGATACGCAGTATTTT,CASSRGGSTDTQYF
TRBD1,TRBJ1-4,TRBV27,.,TGTGCCAGCAGTTTGCCCCCGGGACAGAGCAATGAAAAACTGTTTTTT,CASSLPPGQSNEKLFF
.,TRBJ2-3,TRBV30,.,TGTGCCTGGAGTCAGGGCACAGATACGCAGTATTTT,CAWSQGTDTQYF
TRBD1,TRBJ1-2,TRBV19,.,TGTGCCAGTACCAAGGGAGGACAGGGAAGGAGTGGTAACTATGGCTACACCTTC,CASTKGGQGRSGNYGYTF
.,TRBJ2-1,TRBV6-4,.,TGTGCCAGTAGGGGGGAAGGCGGGAGCGTAGGTGAGCAGTTCTTC,CASRGEGGSVGEQFF
.,TRBJ1-5,TRBV19,.,TGTGCCAGTAGTATCGACCATAGCAATCAGCCCCAGCATTTT,CASSIDHSNQPQHF
TRBD1,TRBJ2-7,TRBV28,few,TGTGCCAGCATCTATGGGCCGGGACAGCCGCAGCAGTACTTC,CASIYGPGQPQQYF
.,TRBJ2-7,TRBV28,.,TGTGCCAGCGGTGAGTCGGGACGCTACTCCTACGAGCAGTACTTC,CASGESGRYSYEQYF
.,TRBJ1-2,TRBV4-1,.,TGCGCCAGCAGCCAAGACGAAACAGGGTACTATGGCTACACCTTC,CASSQDETGYYGYTF
TRBD2,TRBJ2-3,TRBV19,.,TGTGCCAGTAGTCTAGGACTAGCGGGAGCCGTAGATACGCAGTATTTT,CASSLGLAGAVDTQYF
.,TRBJ1-6,TRBV27,.,TGTGCCAGCAGTCTAACGGTCAACCCGAATTCACCCCTCCACTTT,CASSLTVNPNSPLHF
TRBD1,TRBJ2-3,TRBV5-6,.,TGTGCCAGCAGCTCGGACAGGGGGAACTCAGATACGCAGTATTTT,CASSSDRGNSDTQYF
.,TRBJ2-7,TRBV15,.,TGTGCCACCAGCAGAGGGCGGGGGCGAGACTACGAGCAGTACTTC,CATSRGRGRDYEQYF
.,TRBJ2-2,TRBV15,.,TGTGCCACCAGCAGAGAGGAGGGGGAGCTGTTTTTT,CATSREEGELFF
.,TRBJ1-5,TRBV14,few,TGTGCCAGCACGAGGAGCCATTTGCCTTATAGCAATCAGCCCCAGCATTTT,CASTRSHLPYSNQPQHF
.,TRBJ1-2,TRBV28,few,TGTGCCAGCAAGGTCCAAATAAACTATGGCTACACCTTC,CASKVQINYGYTF